Presented here are 18 T cell receptor beta chains from one specimen sequenced in a study of blood T cells in healthy people across ages. With a J-beta primer mix and a sample-barcoded 5' primer, a second PCR ran about 7 to 12 cycles. Using its own MiXCR run on the 5' RACE reads, TCRdb lists one record per CDR3 protein. The sample yields just over 800,000 distinct CDR3 sequences, approximately 67% seen once. The sequenced material came from blood. The receptors here all came from a man between 25 and 39 years old in good health.

V and J are TRBV12-3 or TRBV12-4 and TRBJ2-1, with 10 bases that match TRBD2. The CDR3 has 16 residues. Trimming cost V 5 bases and J 8 bases; bases outside gene matches: 12. The DNA of the CDR3 is TGTGCCAGCAGTCCTATAGCGGGGGGCCCGGTAGATGAGCAGTTCTTC. Translating it yields CASSPIAGGPVDEQFF.

The chain uses TRBV7-2 and TRBJ2-7; possible D gene TRBD2, 6 bases. V gave up 4 bases and J gave up 2 bases, with 15 bases separating them. The CDR3 runs to 15 residues. CDR1 and CDR2 from the germline V gene are SGHTA and FQGNSA. CDR3 protein: CASSSGTQAAYEQYF. The CDR3 bases are TGTGCCAGCAGCTCTGGGACTCAAGCAGCCTACGAGCAGTACTTC.

This clonotype has more than one count but fewer than ten. The V and J genes are TRBV10-3 and TRBJ2-4; D remains unclear. TRBJ2-7 matches the DNA end more closely, so the J call is doubtful. The CDR3 length is 12 residues. Germline assignment: CDR1 ENHRY and CDR2 SYGVKD. The CDR3 nucleotides read TGTGCCACTTCGGACCGACGGGACGAGCAGTACTTC. It is translated as CATSDRRDEQYF.

The chain carries TRBV7-3 and TRBJ1-2; a possible D gene is TRBD1 (5 bases). V was shortened by 8 bases and J by 4 bases, with 17 bases between the two germline ends. This CDR3 comprises 14 residues. Looked up from germline, CDR1 is SGHTA and CDR2 is FQGTGA. The CDR3 nucleotides are TGTGCCAGCGGGGCGGACCTCGTCGGCTATGGCTACACCTTC. Encoded protein: CASGADLVGYGYTF.

This clonotype appeared a few times. The rearrangement joins TRBV7-9 to TRBJ1-1, with D tentatively TRBD1 (6 bases). The CDR3 is 13 residues long. Germline V gene data show CDR1 as SEHNR and CDR2 as FQNEAQ (reference sequence). V shed 3 bases and J shed 8 bases, with 13 bases lying between them. As DNA, the CDR3 is TGTGCCAGCAGCTTCCTCCGGGACAACGAAGCTTTCTTT. Amino acids: CASSFLRDNEAFF.

This clonotype was picked up a small number of times. The V and J genes are TRBV6-1 and TRBJ2-3; D not resolved. V gave up 0 bases and J gave up 2 bases, with 12 bases separating them. The CDR3 loop spans 16 amino acids. The germline gives CDR1 MNHNS, CDR2 SASEGT. The CDR3 reads CASSEADDPYTDTQYF. The DNA of the CDR3 is TGTGCCAGCAGTGAAGCGGACGATCCTTACACAGATACGCAGTATTTT.

The chain joins TRBV10-3 to TRBJ1-2; 7 positions match TRBD1. The germline V gene has CDR1 ENHRY and CDR2 SYGVKD. This CDR3 has 14 amino acids. V trimming: 7 bases; J trimming: 4 bases; junction bases outside the gene matches: 9. The CDR3 DNA reads as TGTGCCATCACCACAGACAGGGAAGTCTATGGCTACACCTTC. Translated, it gives CAITTDREVYGYTF.

The rearrangement joins TRBV10-3 to TRBJ1-4; D is unclear. V was pared by 5 bases and J by 2 bases, with 21 bases between. Germline-derived CDR1 and CDR2 are ENHRY and SYGVKD. CDR3 length: 18 residues. The DNA for the CDR3 is TGTGCCATCAGTTCCTCGAGGGAGGGCAAGTTTACTAATGAAAAACTGTTTTTT. It encodes CAISSSREGKFTNEKLFF.

V and J are TRBV11-2 and TRBJ2-3, with D unresolved. Trimming removed 4 bases from V and 3 bases from J, with 11 bases in between. The length of the CDR3 is 14 residues. Germline V gene lookup returns CDR1 SGHAT and CDR2 FQNNGV. CDR3 nucleotides: TGTGCCAGCAGCTGGGCGGATTCTACAGATACGCAGTATTTT. As protein: CASSWADSTDTQYF.

About this clonotype: This clone may be a read error of a much larger clone one base away. This sequence joins TRBV12-3 or TRBV12-4 and TRBJ1-6; possible D gene TRBD1, 5 bases. This CDR3 has 14 residues. This chain's CDR3 is CASSLARGSSPPHF. In DNA, the CDR3 is TGTGCCAGCAGTTTAGCGAGGGGCTCGTCACCCCCCCACTTT.

V usage is TRBV5-6 and J usage is TRBJ2-7; TRBD1 is a possible D gene (6 bases). The tail of the sequence fits TRBJ2-5 better, so the J call may be wrong. The CDR3 runs to 13 residues. Germline lookup yields CDR1 SGHDT and CDR2 YYEEEE. The CDR3 is CASSLAGAGTQYF. In nucleotides, the CDR3 is TGTGCCAGCAGCTTGGCAGGGGCGGGGACCCAGTACTTC.

In this sample, this clonotype turned up a few times. The rearrangement joins TRBV7-8 to TRBJ2-7; D gene unclear. Germline V lookup: CDR1 SGHVS, CDR2 FQNEAQ. This CDR3 comprises 15 residues. V was pared by 7 bases and J by 3 bases, with 19 bases between. CDR3 in amino acids: CASNNQGPFSYEQYF. The CDR3 DNA reads TGTGCCAGCAACAACCAAGGGCCATTTAGCTACGAGCAGTACTTC.

The rearrangement joins TRBV6-1 to TRBJ2-4, with 9 bases identical to TRBD2. This CDR3 comprises 15 residues. Germline V gives CDR1 MNHNS, CDR2 SASEGT. After removal of 2 bases from V and 11 bases from J, the junction contained 10 bases not matched to a gene. The chain's CDR3 is CASSERAGGPSFQYF. The CDR3 bases are TGTGCCAGCAGTGAAAGGGCGGGGGGGCCGAGTTTTCAGTACTTC.

The rearrangement links TRBV28 to TRBJ2-3; D is possibly TRBD1 (6 bases). The V gene lost 5 bases and the J gene lost 5 bases, with 14 bases spanning the gap. The germline CDR1 and CDR2 sequences are MDHEN and SYDVKM. The CDR3 spans 14 residues. The CDR3 loop is CASSQTGLVDTQYF. CDR3 in DNA: TGTGCCAGCAGTCAAACAGGGCTAGTAGATACGCAGTATTTT.

V is TRBV20-1 and J is TRBJ2-7; 11 bases line up with TRBD2. The V segment lost 6 bases and the J segment 2 bases; nucleotides outside the gene matches: 12. Germline CDR1 reads DFQATT; CDR2 reads SNEGSKA (reference sequence). This CDR3 contains 16 residues. The chain's CDR3 is CSARTTSGGFPYEQYF. In DNA form, the CDR3 reads TGCAGTGCCCGGACTACTAGCGGGGGCTTTCCCTACGAGCAGTACTTC.

This clonotype was seen a few times. The V and J genes are TRBV15 and TRBJ2-7, with 11 bases fitting TRBD2. Germline CDR1 is LNHNV and CDR2 is YYDKDF (reference sequence). This CDR3 is 17 amino acids long. The V gene end was trimmed by 2 bases and the J gene end by 4 bases; junction bases not matched to a gene: 10. The CDR3 is CATSRTSGGLRDYEQYF. Written as DNA, the CDR3 is TGTGCCACCAGCAGAACTAGCGGGGGTTTAAGGGATTACGAGCAGTACTTC.

This clonotype was counted a few times. This chain links TRBV29-1 with TRBJ1-2; TRBD1 aligns across 7 bases. The CDR3 contains 15 residues. V was clipped by 6 bases and J by 4 bases; unmatched bases: 14. Germline lookup yields CDR1 SQVTM and CDR2 ANQGSEA. CDR3 protein: CSVRDSSGVFYGYTF. In nucleotides, the CDR3 is TGCAGCGTACGGGACAGCTCTGGGGTCTTCTATGGCTACACCTTC.

This chain joins TRBV11-2 and TRBJ2-1; 9 bases match TRBD1. V dropped 0 bases and J dropped 4; count of bases not matched to a gene: 10. From germline, CDR1 is SGHAT and CDR2 FQNNGV. The CDR3 extends over 18 amino acids. CDR3 in amino acids: CASSLDPLGQGLYNEQFF. The CDR3 nucleotides read TGTGCCAGCAGCTTAGACCCCCTTGGACAGGGGTTGTACAATGAGCAGTTCTTC.